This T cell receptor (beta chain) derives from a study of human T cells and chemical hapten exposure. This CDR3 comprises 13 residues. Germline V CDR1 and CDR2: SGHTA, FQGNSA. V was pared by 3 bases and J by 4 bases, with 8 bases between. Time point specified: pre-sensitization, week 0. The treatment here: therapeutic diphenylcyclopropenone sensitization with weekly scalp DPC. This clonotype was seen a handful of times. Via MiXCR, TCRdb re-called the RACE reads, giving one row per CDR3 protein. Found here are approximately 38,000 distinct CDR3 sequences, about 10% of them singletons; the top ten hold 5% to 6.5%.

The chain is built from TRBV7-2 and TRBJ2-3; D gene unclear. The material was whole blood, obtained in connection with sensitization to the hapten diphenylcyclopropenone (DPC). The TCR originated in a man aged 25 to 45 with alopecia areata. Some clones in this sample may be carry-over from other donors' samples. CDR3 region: CASSLAGADTQYF. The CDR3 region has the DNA TGTGCCAGCAGCTTGGCTGGGGCAGATACGCAGTATTTT.